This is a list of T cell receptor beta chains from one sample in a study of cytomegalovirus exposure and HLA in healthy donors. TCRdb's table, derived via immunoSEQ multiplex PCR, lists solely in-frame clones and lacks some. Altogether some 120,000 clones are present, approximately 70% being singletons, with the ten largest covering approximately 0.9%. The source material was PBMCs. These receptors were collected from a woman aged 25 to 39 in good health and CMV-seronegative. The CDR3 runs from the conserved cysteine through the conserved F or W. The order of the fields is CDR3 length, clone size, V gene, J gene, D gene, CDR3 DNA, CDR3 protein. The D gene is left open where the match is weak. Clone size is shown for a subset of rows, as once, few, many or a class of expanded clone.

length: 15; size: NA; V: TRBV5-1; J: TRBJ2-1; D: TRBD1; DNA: TGCGCCAGCAGCTCGGGACAGGGGCTGGGGGGTGAGCAGTTCTTC; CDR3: CASSSGQGLGGEQFF
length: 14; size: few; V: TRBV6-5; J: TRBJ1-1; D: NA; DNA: TGTGCCAGCAGGGGGCGGTGGGCGAACACTGAAGCTTTCTTT; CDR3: CASRGRWANTEAFF
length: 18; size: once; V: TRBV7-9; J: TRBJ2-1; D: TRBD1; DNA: TGTGCCATCCCGCCCCCGCGGGACAGGCCCAGCTCCTACAATGAGCAGTTCTTC; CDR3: CAIPPPRDRPSSYNEQFF
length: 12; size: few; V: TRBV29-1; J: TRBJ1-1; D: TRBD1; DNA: TGCAGCGCCGCGGACAGGGGGTTTGAAGCTTTCTTT; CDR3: CSAADRGFEAFF
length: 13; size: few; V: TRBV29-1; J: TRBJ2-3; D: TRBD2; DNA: TGCAGCGTTGAGGGAGGGCCGGCAGATACGCAGTATTTT; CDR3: CSVEGGPADTQYF
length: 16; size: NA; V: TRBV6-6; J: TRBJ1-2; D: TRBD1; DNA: TGTGCCAGCAGTTACTCCACAGGGGTGACTAACTATGGCTACACCTTC; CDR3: CASSYSTGVTNYGYTF
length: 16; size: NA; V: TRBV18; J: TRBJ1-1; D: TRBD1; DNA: TGTGCCAGCTCACAAACCCGGACAGGGGGGAACACTGAAGCTTTCTTT; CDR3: CASSQTRTGGNTEAFF
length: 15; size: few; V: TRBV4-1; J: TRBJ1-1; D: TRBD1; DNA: TGCGCCAGCAGCCAAGGGGACAGTATGAACACTGAAGCTTTCTTT; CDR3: CASSQGDSMNTEAFF
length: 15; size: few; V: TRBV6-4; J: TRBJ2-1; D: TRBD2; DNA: TGTGCCAGCAGTGACTCGACTAGCGGGAGCAATGAGCAGTTCTTC; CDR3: CASSDSTSGSNEQFF
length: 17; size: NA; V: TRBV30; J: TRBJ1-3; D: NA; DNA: TGTGCCTGGAGTGTACCCCGGGGGGGTAGCTCTGGAAACACCATATATTTT; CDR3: CAWSVPRGGSSGNTIYF
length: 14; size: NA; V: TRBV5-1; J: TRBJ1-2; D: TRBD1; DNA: TGCGCCAGCAGCTTGGGGGACAGGGGGCACGGCTACACCTTC; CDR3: CASSLGDRGHGYTF
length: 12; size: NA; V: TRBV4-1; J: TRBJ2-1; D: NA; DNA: TGCGCCAGCAGCCGAGGTTGGAATGAGCAGTTCTTC; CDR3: CASSRGWNEQFF
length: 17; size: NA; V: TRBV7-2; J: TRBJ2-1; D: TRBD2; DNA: TGTGCCAGCAGCTCCCGGGGGGGAGTGGGGACGAACAATGAGCAGTTCTTC; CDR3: CASSSRGGVGTNNEQFF
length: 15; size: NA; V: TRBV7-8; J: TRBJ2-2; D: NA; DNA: TGTGCCAGCAGCTTAGGGTCCAGAAACACCGGGGAGCTGTTTTTT; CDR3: CASSLGSRNTGELFF
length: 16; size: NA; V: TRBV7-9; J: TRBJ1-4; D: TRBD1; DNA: TGTGCCAGCAGCCGAAGTACAGGGGCTACGCGGGAAAAACTGTTTTTT; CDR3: CASSRSTGATREKLFF
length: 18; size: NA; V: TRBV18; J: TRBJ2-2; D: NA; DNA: TGTGCCAGCTCACCAATGATCGTCCGGGGACAGAACACCGGGGAGCTGTTTTTT; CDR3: CASSPMIVRGQNTGELFF
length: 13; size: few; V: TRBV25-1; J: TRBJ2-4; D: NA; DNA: TGTGCCAGCAGTGAATATGGGGGCCCCATTCAGTACTTC; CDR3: CASSEYGGPIQYF
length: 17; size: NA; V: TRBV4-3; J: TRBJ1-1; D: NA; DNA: TGCGCCAGCAGCCAAGATGCGACCCCAGGGGCTCGTAGTGAAGCTTTCTTT; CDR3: CASSQDATPGARSEAFF
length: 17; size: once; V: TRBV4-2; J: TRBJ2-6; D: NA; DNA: TGTGCCAGCAGCCAAGAAGACAGGTCCTCTGGGGCCAACGTCCTGACTTTC; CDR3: CASSQEDRSSGANVLTF
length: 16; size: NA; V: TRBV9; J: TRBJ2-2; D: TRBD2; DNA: TGTGCCAGCAGCGCTAGCGGGGGGGCGGGCACCGGGGAGCTGTTTTTT; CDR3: CASSASGGAGTGELFF
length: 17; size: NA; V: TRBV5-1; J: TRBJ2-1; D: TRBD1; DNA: TGCGCCAGCAGCTCAAAGACAGGGGACTCTCTTCTCAATGAGCAGTTCTTC; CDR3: CASSSKTGDSLLNEQFF
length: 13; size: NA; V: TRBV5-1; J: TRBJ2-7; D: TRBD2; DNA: TGCGCCAGCAGTTTACTAGCGGGGGGCGAGCAGTACTTC; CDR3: CASSLLAGGEQYF